Listed below are T cell receptor beta chains from one sample, sequenced in a study of cytomegalovirus exposure and HLA in healthy donors. Clones were sequenced by immunoSEQ multiplex PCR, and TCRdb holds only the in-frame ones, with some missing. The sample contains about 140,000 clones, 80% of which appear only once. Specimen: PBMCs. These receptors all stem from a male donor in good health and CMV-seropositive. The CDR3 runs from the conserved cysteine through the conserved F or W. D genes are given only for firm matches. A clone size is listed for some rows: how often the clone was seen (once, few, many), or a class if it is expanded.

>-|TRBV5-4|TRBJ2-2|-
TGTGCCAGCAGCCCTGACACCGGGGAGCTGTTTTTT
CASSPDTGELFF
>-|TRBV5-8|TRBJ1-5|TRBD1
TGTGCCAGCAGCTCCGGACAGGGCAATCAGCCCCAGCATTTT
CASSSGQGNQPQHF
>-|TRBV13|TRBJ2-7|TRBD1
TGTGCCAGCAGCTTGAGATTACAGGGGGCCCACGAGCAGTACTTC
CASSLRLQGAHEQYF
>-|TRBV5-1|TRBJ2-3|TRBD2
TGCGCCAGCAGCTTGTCGGGGGGGCCCGGTGATACGCAGTATTTT
CASSLSGGPGDTQYF
>-|TRBV19|TRBJ2-3|-
TGTGCCAGTAGTGAGCGGACGCAAGATACGCAGTATTTT
CASSERTQDTQYF
>-|TRBV10-2|TRBJ2-5|-
TGCGCCAGCAGGGACAGCCAAGAGACCCAGTACTTC
CASRDSQETQYF
>once|TRBV19|TRBJ1-5|TRBD1
TGTGCCAGTAGTAGAAAAAGGGGGCTTAGCAATCAGCCCCAGCATTTT
CASSRKRGLSNQPQHF
>-|TRBV7-9|TRBJ1-4|-
TGTGCCAGCAGCTCCCCCGGGAGGCCCTCGGCAAAGGAAAAACTGTTTTTT
CASSSPGRPSAKEKLFF
>once|TRBV6-6|TRBJ2-7|-
TGTGCCAGCAGGTCAGATACCGTCTACGAGCAGTACTTC
CASRSDTVYEQYF
>-|TRBV7-7|TRBJ2-1|TRBD2
TGTGCTAGCAGCTTAGTAGCGGGGGGTCCCTACAATGAGCAGTTCTTC
CASSLVAGGPYNEQFF
>-|TRBV19|TRBJ1-4|-
TGTGCCAGTAGTATGAGCGGAGGGAGCGGGGCGGAACTGTTTTTT
CASSMSGGSGAELFF
>-|TRBV6-1|TRBJ2-7|TRBD2
TGTGCCAGCAAGCGGGGGCCAGCCTACGAGCAGTACTTC
CASKRGPAYEQYF
>-|TRBV19|TRBJ2-5|TRBD1
TGTGCCAGTAGCCGGGACAGCCAAGAGACCCAGTACTTC
CASSRDSQETQYF
>-|TRBV11-2|TRBJ2-4|-
TGTGCCAGCAGCTTAGGAGCGGCAGGTCTGGACATTCAGTACTTC
CASSLGAAGLDIQYF
>-|TRBV2|TRBJ2-1|TRBD2
TGTGCCAGCAGCCGACTAGCGGGAGGATACAATGAGCAGTTCTTC
CASSRLAGGYNEQFF
>few|TRBV4-2|TRBJ2-5|TRBD1
TGTGCCAGCAGCCAGGACAGGGGGCAGACCCAGTACTTC
CASSQDRGQTQYF
>-|TRBV27|TRBJ1-1|-
TGTGCCAGCAGCGTTTATGGGTTTCGGGGGGGTCCTCGGACTGAAGCTTTCTTT
CASSVYGFRGGPRTEAFF